The 2 T cell receptor beta chains given below trace back to one sample, sequenced in a study of shared clonotypes between healthy human individuals. Assay: immunoSEQ multiplex PCR; the TCRdb copy retains only in-frame clones and omits some. Here the sample spans millions of clones, approximately 95% being singletons. Naive CD8 cells comprised CD45RO-negative, CCR7-positively selected cells, excluding terminally differentiated effector memory CD45RA+ cells. Sequencing used naive CD8+ T cells sorted from blood. Receptors originate from a man younger than 35 in good health.

The CDR3 bases are TGTGCCAGCAGCCCGGTTGGGGACAGCTACAATGAGCAGTTCTTC. This gives the protein CASSPVGDSYNEQFF. The chain has TRBV7-2 and TRBJ2-1, with 7 bases that match TRBD1. Unmatched junction bases numbered 7, after V lost 5 bases and J lost 3 bases. CDR1 and CDR2 (germline): SGHTA, FQGNSA. CDR3 length equals 15 residues.

This chain links TRBV6-5 with TRBJ2-3; no clear D gene. This CDR3 is built from 13 residues. Germline assignment: CDR1 MNHEY and CDR2 SVGAGI. Trimming shortened V by 3 bases and J by 6 bases, and 10 bases separated the two germline ends. This CDR3 is CASSYYPLDTQYF. DNA for the CDR3: TGTGCCAGCAGTTATTATCCTCTCGATACGCAGTATTTT.